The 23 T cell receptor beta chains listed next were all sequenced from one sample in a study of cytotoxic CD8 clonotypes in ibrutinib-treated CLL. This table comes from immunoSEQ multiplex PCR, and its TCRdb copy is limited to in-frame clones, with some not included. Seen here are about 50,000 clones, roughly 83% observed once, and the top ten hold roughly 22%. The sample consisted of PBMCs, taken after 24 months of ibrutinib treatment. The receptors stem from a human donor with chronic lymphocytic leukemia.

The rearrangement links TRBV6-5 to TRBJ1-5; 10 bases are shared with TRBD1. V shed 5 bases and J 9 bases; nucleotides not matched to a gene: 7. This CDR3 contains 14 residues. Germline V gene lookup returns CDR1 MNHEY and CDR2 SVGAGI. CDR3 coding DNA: TGTGCCAGCAGTGTCCGGGACAGGGGATGGCCCCAGCATTTT. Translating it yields CASSVRDRGWPQHF.

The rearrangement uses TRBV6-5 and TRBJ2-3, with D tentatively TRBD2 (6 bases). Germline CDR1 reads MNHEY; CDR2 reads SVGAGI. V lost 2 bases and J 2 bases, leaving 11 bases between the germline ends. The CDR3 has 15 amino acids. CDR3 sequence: CASSYNGRDTDTQYF. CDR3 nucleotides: TGTGCCAGCAGTTACAACGGGAGAGACACAGATACGCAGTATTTT.

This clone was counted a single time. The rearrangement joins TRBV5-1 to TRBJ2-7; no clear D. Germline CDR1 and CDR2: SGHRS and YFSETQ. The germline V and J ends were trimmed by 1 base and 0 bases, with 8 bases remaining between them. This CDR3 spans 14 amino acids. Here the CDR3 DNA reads TGCGCCAGCAGCTTGCAGGCACACTCCTACGAGCAGTACTTC. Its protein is CASSLQAHSYEQYF.

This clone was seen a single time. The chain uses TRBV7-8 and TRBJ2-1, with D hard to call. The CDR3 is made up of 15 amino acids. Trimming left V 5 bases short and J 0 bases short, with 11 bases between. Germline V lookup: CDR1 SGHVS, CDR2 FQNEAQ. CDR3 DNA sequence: TGTGCCAGCAGCAAGCTCTCGAGCTCCTACAATGAGCAGTTCTTC. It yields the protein CASSKLSSSYNEQFF.

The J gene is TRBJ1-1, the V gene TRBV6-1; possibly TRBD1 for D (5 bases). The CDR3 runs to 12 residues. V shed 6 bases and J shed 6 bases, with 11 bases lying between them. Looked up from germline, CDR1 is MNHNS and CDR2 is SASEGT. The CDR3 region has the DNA TGTGCCAGCAGGGTGACAGCCTCTGAAGCTTTCTTT. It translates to CASRVTASEAFF.

CDR3 bases: TGTGCCAGCAGCTCCCCTCTGACTAGCGAGTACAATGAGCAGTTCTTC. Amino acid sequence: CASSSPLTSEYNEQFF. The chain employs TRBV5-4 and TRBJ2-1, with 8 bases identical to TRBD2. CDR3 length: 16 residues. Germline V lookup: CDR1 SGHNT, CDR2 YYREEE (reference sequence). With V trimmed by 3 bases and J by 4 bases, 9 bases remained unmatched.

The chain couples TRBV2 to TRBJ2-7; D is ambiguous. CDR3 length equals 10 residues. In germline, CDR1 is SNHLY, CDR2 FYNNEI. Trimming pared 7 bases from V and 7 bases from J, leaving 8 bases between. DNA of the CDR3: TGTGCCAGCATTTATGGGGAGCAGTACTTC. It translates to CASIYGEQYF.

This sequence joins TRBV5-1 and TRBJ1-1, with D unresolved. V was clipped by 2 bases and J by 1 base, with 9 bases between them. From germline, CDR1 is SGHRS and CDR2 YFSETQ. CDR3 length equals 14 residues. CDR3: CASSFTNPNTEAFF. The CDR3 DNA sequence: TGCGCCAGCAGCTTCACCAACCCGAACACTGAAGCTTTCTTT. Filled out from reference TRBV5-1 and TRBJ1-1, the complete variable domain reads KAGVTQTPRYLIKTRGQQVTLSCSPISGHRSVSWYQQTPGQGLQFLFEYFSETQRNKGNFPGRFSGRQFSNSRSEMNVSTLELGDSALYLCASSFTNPNTEAFFGQGTRLTVV.

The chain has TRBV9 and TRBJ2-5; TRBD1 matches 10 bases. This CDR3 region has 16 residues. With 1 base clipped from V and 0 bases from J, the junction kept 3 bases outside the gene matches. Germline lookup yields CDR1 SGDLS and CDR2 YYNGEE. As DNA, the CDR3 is TGTGCCAGCAGCGTATCGGACAGGGGGTACCAAGAGACCCAGTACTTC. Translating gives CASSVSDRGYQETQYF. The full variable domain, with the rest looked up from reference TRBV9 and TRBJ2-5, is DSGVTQTPKHLITATGQRVTLRCSPRSGDLSVYWYQQSLDQGLQFLIQYYNGEERAKGNILERFSAQQFPDLHSELNLSSLELGDSALYFCASSVSDRGYQETQYFGPGTRLLVL.

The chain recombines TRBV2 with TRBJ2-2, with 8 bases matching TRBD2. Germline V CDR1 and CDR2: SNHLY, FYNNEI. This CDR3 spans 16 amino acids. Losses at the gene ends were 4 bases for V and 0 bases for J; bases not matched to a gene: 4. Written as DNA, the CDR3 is TGTGCCAGCAGTGCGGGAGGGCTTACGAACACCGGGGAGCTGTTTTTT. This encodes CASSAGGLTNTGELFF.

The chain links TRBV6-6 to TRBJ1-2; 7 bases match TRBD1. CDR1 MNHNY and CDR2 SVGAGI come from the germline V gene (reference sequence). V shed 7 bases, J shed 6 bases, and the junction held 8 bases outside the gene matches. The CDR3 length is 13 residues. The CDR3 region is CASIPQGKDGYTF. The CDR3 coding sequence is TGTGCCAGCATTCCACAGGGGAAGGATGGCTACACCTTC.

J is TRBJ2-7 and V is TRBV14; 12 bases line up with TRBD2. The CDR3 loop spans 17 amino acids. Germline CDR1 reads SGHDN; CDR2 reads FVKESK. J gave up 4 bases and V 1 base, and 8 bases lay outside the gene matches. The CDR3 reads CASSQVLAGGKAYEQYF. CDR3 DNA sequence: TGTGCCAGCAGCCAAGTCCTAGCGGGAGGGAAAGCATACGAGCAGTACTTC.

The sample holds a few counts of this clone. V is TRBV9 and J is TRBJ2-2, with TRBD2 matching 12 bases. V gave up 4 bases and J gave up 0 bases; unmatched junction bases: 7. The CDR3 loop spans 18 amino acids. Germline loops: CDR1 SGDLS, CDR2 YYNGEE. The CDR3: CASSLTSGRGANTGELFF. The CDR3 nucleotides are TGTGCCAGCAGCCTGACTAGCGGGAGAGGAGCGAACACCGGGGAGCTGTTTTTT.

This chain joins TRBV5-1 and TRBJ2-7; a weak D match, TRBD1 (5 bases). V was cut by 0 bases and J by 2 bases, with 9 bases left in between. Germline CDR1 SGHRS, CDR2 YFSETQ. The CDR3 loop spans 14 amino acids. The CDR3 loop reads CASSLEGSTYEQYF. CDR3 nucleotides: TGCGCCAGCAGCTTGGAGGGGTCCACCTACGAGCAGTACTTC.

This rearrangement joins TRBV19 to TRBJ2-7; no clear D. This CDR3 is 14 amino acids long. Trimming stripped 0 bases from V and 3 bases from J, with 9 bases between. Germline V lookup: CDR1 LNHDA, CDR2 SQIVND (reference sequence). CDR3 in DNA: TGTGCCAGTAGTATAGATTACTCCAGCTACGAGCAGTACTTC. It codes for CASSIDYSSYEQYF.

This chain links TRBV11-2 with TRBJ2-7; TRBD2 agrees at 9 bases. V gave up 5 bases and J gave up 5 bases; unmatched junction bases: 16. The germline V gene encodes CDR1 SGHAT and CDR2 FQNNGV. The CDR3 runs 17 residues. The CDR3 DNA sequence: TGTGCCAGCAGCCCCGGGACTAGCACACCTACGGGCGACGAGCAGTACTTC. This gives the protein CASSPGTSTPTGDEQYF.

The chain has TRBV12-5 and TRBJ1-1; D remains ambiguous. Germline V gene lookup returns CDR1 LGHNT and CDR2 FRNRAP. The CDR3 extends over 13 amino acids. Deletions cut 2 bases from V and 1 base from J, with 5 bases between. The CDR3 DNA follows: TGTGCTAGTGGTTTGAGCGGGAACACTGAAGCTTTCTTT. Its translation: CASGLSGNTEAFF.

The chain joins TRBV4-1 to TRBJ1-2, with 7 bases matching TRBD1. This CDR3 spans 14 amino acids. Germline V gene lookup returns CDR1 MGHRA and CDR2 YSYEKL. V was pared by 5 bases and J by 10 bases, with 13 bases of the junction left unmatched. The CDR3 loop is CASSTPGGFDDYTF. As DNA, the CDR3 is TGCGCCAGCAGCACCCCAGGGGGGTTCGATGACTACACCTTC.

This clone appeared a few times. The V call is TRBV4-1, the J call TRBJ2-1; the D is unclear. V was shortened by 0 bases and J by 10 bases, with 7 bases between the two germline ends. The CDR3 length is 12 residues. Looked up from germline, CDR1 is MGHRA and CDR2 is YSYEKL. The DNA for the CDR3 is TGCGCCAGCAGCCAAGATGGCAGGGAGCAGTTCTTC. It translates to CASSQDGREQFF.

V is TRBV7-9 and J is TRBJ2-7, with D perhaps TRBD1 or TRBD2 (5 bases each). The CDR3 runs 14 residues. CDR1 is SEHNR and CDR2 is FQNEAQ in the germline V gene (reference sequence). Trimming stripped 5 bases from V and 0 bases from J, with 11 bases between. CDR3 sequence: CASSVGGTSYEQYF. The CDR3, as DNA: TGTGCCAGCAGCGTTGGGGGTACCTCCTACGAGCAGTACTTC.

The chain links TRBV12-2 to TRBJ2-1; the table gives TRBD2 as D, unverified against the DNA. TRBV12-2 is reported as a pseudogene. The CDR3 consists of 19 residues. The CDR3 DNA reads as TGTGCAAGTCGCGCCTCCCAGGGAGGTTCCAGCGGGAGGCACAATGAGCAGTTCTTC. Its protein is CASRASQGGSSGRHNEQFF.

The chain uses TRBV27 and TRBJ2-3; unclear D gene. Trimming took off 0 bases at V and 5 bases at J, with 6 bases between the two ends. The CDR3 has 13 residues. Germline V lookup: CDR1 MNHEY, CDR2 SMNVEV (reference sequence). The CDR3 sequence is CASSLSIEDTQYF. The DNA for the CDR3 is TGTGCCAGCAGTTTATCGATAGAAGATACGCAGTATTTT.

This CDR3 is CASSPGTSRYNEQFF. The CDR3 bases are TGCGCCAGCAGCCCCGGGACTAGCAGATACAATGAGCAGTTCTTC. This chain joins TRBV5-1 and TRBJ2-1; 9 positions agree with TRBD2. The trim removed 4 bases at V and 4 bases at J, leaving 6 bases unmatched. CDR1 and CDR2 (germline): SGHRS, YFSETQ. This CDR3 spans 15 amino acids.